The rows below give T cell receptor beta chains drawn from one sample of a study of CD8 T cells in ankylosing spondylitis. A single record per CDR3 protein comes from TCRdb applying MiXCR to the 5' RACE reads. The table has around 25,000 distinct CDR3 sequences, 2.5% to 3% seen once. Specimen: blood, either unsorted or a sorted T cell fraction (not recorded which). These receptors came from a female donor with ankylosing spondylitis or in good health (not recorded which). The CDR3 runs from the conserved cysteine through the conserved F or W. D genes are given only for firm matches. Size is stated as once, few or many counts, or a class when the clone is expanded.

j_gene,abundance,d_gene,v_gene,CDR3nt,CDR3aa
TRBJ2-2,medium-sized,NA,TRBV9,TGTGCCAGCAGCGTAGGGGGGGGACAGTCAACCACCGGGGAGCTGTTTTTT,CASSVGGGQSTTGELFF
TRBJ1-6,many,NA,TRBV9,TGTGCCAGCAGCGCCGGGACGAATAATTCACCCCTCCACTTT,CASSAGTNNSPLHF
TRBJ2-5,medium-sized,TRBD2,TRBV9,TGTGCCAGCAGCGTTAACGCAGCGGGAGCGTTAGAGACCCAGTACTTC,CASSVNAAGALETQYF
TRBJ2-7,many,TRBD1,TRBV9,TGTGCCAGCAGCGGAGCCCAGACAGGGGTACGCGAGCAGTACTTC,CASSGAQTGVREQYF
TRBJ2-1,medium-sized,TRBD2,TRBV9,TGTGCCAGCAGCGTAGGGACTAGCGGGTCTGAGCAGTTCTTC,CASSVGTSGSEQFF
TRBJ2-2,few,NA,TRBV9,TGTGCCAGCAAAGGGGCGGCCGGGGAGCTGTTTTTT,CASKGAAGELFF
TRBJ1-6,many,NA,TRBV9,TGTGCCAGCAGCCCATCCGGGACGAAAGATTCACCCCTCCACTTT,CASSPSGTKDSPLHF
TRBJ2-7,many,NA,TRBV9,TGTGCCAGCAGCCCCGGGACGTCTTTTGGCGAGCAGTACTTC,CASSPGTSFGEQYF
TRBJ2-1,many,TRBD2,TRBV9,TGTGCCAGCAGCGTAGCTATAGGGACTAGCGGGACCCCAGAGCAGTTCTTC,CASSVAIGTSGTPEQFF
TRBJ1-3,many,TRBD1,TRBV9,TGTGCCAGCAGCGTGGGACAGGACAACTCTGGAAACACCATATATTTT,CASSVGQDNSGNTIYF
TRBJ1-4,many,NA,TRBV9,TGTGCCAGCAGCGTACAGGGCCGGGATGAAAAACTGTTTTTT,CASSVQGRDEKLFF
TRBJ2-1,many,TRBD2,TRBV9,TGTGCCAGCAGCGATAGCGGGGGGGCCTCTTCTGAGCAGTTCTTC,CASSDSGGASSEQFF
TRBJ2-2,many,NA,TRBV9,TGTGCCAGCAGCGTAGCTGGGGCAGGGGGGTTCGGCGGGGAGCTGTTTTTT,CASSVAGAGGFGGELFF